This T cell receptor (beta chain) was identified during a study of cytomegalovirus exposure and HLA in healthy donors. Trimming cost V 5 bases and J 2 bases, with 16 bases left between them. This CDR3 has 16 amino acids. Per the germline V gene, CDR1 is SGHVS and CDR2 is FQNEAQ. Use of 60 Vbeta and 13 Jbeta primers characterized the PCR. This table comes from immunoSEQ multiplex PCR, and its TCRdb copy is limited to in-frame clones, with some not included. The sample yields about 160,000 clones, around 79% seen once. Note on this clone: Antigen specificity is unknown.

Notes on the study in general: TCR association rates varied by HLA locus in a later analysis, with DRB1 highest and HLA-C lowest. Another analysis was done later, and it associated 15,000 or so TCR beta sequences with HLA alleles at 0.05 false discovery rate.

V gene TRBV7-8 combines with J gene TRBJ2-1; D is perhaps TRBD1 (5 bases). The receptor's source is a male donor in good health and CMV-seropositive. Sequenced input: PBMCs. DNA of the CDR3: TGTGCCAGCAGCCAGGGCCCCTCTTGGCCCTACAATGAGCAGTTCTTC. Amino acid sequence: CASSQGPSWPYNEQFF.